This T cell receptor beta chain was captured by sequencing in a study of beta chain features in type 1 diabetes. For the study at large: When patients were set against healthy donors, age, gender and cell yields were similar. Study-level points and caveats: It was not settled here whether HLA type affects TCRB rearrangement. The study found fewer insertions and more deletions at VDJ junctions in type 1 diabetes patients.

The entirety of the isolated RNA underwent reverse transcription, so expressed TCRB transcripts were sequenced. Using immunoSEQ multiplex PCR, the repertoire was profiled, and TCRdb retains in-frame clones only, with some absent. The sample yields 150,000 to 200,000 clones, 10% to 15% seen once. This clone was seen a few times. The antigen remains unidentified. Germline lookup yields CDR1 MDHEN and CDR2 SYDVKM. There are 14 residues in the CDR3. J lost 11 bases, V lost 6 bases, and 12 bases had no gene match. The rearrangement uses TRBV28 and TRBJ1-4, with 7 bases fitting TRBD1. This TCR was sampled from a woman under 30 in good health. Sequencing was carried out using central memory CD4+ T cells from blood. CDR3 loop: CASSPGQARVKLFF. CDR3 coding DNA: TGTGCCAGCAGCCCCGGACAGGCGCGTGTTAAACTGTTTTTT.